This T cell receptor beta chain is from a study of Ad26.COV2.S vaccination and SARS-CoV-2 variants. The sample's treatment: around 19 received Ad26.COV2.S at low or high dose, single or two shots; a few received placebo; per-sample allocation not given. At day 63 after the first vaccine or placebo injection, samples were drawn. This adult donor, from Boston, was 18-55 years old. Sequencing was performed with immunoSEQ multiplex PCR; in TCRdb, only in-frame clones are kept and a portion is missing. The sample lists hundreds of thousands of clones, 70% to 90% occurring once. This clone came up once. Trimming left V 4 bases short and J 0 bases short, with 10 bases between. Looked up from germline, CDR1 is SGHNT and CDR2 is YYREEE (reference sequence). The CDR3 sequence is 14 residues long.

The starting material was peripheral blood, obtained in a trial of Ad26.COV2.S vaccine versus placebo. This chain joins TRBV5-4 and TRBJ1-1, with a possible D match to TRBD1 (5 bases). The sequence derives from a person aged 18-60 years who received the Ad26.COV2.S COVID-19 vaccine or a placebo. CDR3 sequence (DNA): TGTGCCAGCAGCAAAAAGGGGTTGAACACTGAAGCTTTCTTT. Its protein product is CASSKKGLNTEAFF.